The next 5 T cell receptor beta chains were all read from a single sample in a study of shared clonotypes between healthy human individuals. The repertoire was sequenced with immunoSEQ multiplex PCR; TCRdb's copy has only in-frame clones and lacks some. The table includes some 2,400,000 clones, 90% to 96% detected once. The sample was naive CD4+ T cells sorted from blood. Subset denoted: CD45RA+ positively selected. The receptors originated from a man aged 18 to 30 in good health.

The rearrangement links TRBV2 to TRBJ2-2; 10 bases are a match to TRBD2. J gave up 0 bases and V 6 bases, and 7 bases lay outside the gene matches. The CDR3 extends over 17 amino acids. Germline V CDR1 and CDR2: SNHLY, FYNNEI. DNA for the CDR3: TGTGCCAGCAGGGGGTTAGGACTAGCGGCGAACACCGGGGAGCTGTTTTTT. Translating it yields CASRGLGLAANTGELFF.

V gene TRBV5-1 combines with J gene TRBJ1-2; the D gene is possibly TRBD1 (5 bases). Trimming cost V 4 bases and J 5 bases, with 18 bases left between them. This CDR3 region has 15 residues. Germline CDR1 is SGHRS and CDR2 is YFSETQ. The CDR3 loop is CASSDGTGRWYGYTF. CDR3 bases: TGCGCCAGCAGCGACGGGACCGGCCGGTGGTATGGCTACACCTTC.

This clone has just one count. V is TRBV6-1 and J is TRBJ2-7; D uncertain. V lost 2 bases, J lost 4 bases, and 15 bases lay in between. The CDR3 has 15 residues. Germline V gives CDR1 MNHNS, CDR2 SASEGT. DNA of the CDR3: TGTGCCAGCAGTGAATGGGCAGGCTCAAATTACGAGCAGTACTTC. It encodes CASSEWAGSNYEQYF.

About this clone: The DNA is omitted, as the CDR3 cannot be located on it reliably, and the CDR3 follows TCRdb's listing. J is TRBJ1-2 and V is TRBV2; the table's D call, TRBD1, has no DNA check behind it. The CDR3 numbers 14 amino acids, ends counted. Germline V gene lookup returns CDR1 SNHLY and CDR2 FYNNEI. The CDR3 spells CASTLGAQADGYTF.

The chain links TRBV7-2 to TRBJ2-7; the D gene is possibly TRBD1 (6 bases). V was clipped by 5 bases and J by 4 bases, with 12 bases between them. Germline V gene lookup returns CDR1 SGHTA and CDR2 FQGNSA. The CDR3 length is 13 residues. CDR3 region: CASSRTGIYEQYF. The CDR3 coding sequence is TGTGCCAGCAGCCGAACAGGGATATACGAGCAGTACTTC.